Shown below are 16 T cell receptor beta chains from a single sample sequenced in a study of T-cell memory formation after mild COVID-19. TCRdb redid the calling of the 5' RACE reads with MiXCR, one entry per CDR3 protein. The sample comprises 49,000 or so distinct CDR3 sequences, over 6.5% of which are singletons, and roughly 1.3% rests with the top ten. Material for sequencing was PBMCs or a T cell subset sorted from them (not recorded which). These receptors were obtained from a man aged 18 to 30 who had mild COVID-19 (a few samples of this study predate the infection). Cell type and time point are not known.

This clonotype was counted between two and nine times. The chain is built from TRBV10-2 and TRBJ1-2; D gene uncertain. Trimming left V 0 bases short and J 4 bases short, with 9 bases between. The CDR3 is 14 amino acids. The germline V gene has CDR1 WSHSY and CDR2 SAAADI. The CDR3 DNA sequence: TGCGCCAGCAGTGAGTCGACACCGAGCTATGGCTACACCTTC. As protein: CASSESTPSYGYTF.

The chain employs TRBV7-2 and TRBJ2-7; 7 bases match TRBD2. V lost 5 bases, J lost 4 bases, and 11 bases stayed unmatched. The germline CDR1 and CDR2 sequences are SGHTA and FQGNSA. The CDR3 runs to 15 residues. The CDR3 coding sequence is TGTGCCAGCAGCCCCGCCAGCATCGGGGGGTACGAGCAGTACTTC. This encodes CASSPASIGGYEQYF.

In its sample, this clonotype was seen many times. The chain is built from TRBV5-1 and TRBJ2-2; D is perhaps TRBD1 or TRBD2 (5 bases each). Germline V gene data show CDR1 as SGHRS and CDR2 as YFSETQ. V lost 3 bases to trimming and J lost 3 bases, with 15 bases between them. This CDR3 has 16 amino acids. CDR3 residues: CASSSSGPRHTGELFF. The CDR3 DNA reads as TGCGCCAGCAGCTCGTCGGGACCCCGTCACACCGGGGAGCTGTTTTTT.

The genes are TRBV30 and TRBJ1-1; the D is unclear. With 3 bases removed from V and 7 bases from J, the gap between germline ends came to 15 bases. This CDR3 has 13 amino acids. The germline gives CDR1 GTSNPN, CDR2 SVGIG (reference sequence). The CDR3 region is CAWSPPGQIEAFF. CDR3 in DNA: TGTGCCTGGAGCCCCCCGGGCCAGATTGAAGCTTTCTTT.

This clonotype rates as medium-sized. The chain is built from TRBV6-2 or TRBV6-3 and TRBJ1-1, with D uncertain. The ends were cut back, 6 bases at V and 7 bases at J, with 18 bases in the middle. CDR1 MNHEY and CDR2 SVGEGT come from the germline V gene. This CDR3 is built from 14 residues. The DNA of the CDR3 is TGTGCCAGCAGCCATGCCTTGTTCAGAGGTGAAGCTTTCTTT. This sequence encodes CASSHALFRGEAFF.

The gene calls are TRBV5-5 and TRBJ2-3; D ambiguous. This CDR3 contains 13 residues. Germline loops: CDR1 SGHKS, CDR2 YYEKEE (reference sequence). The V and J ends lost 4 bases and 6 bases respectively, with 12 bases between them. CDR3 coding DNA: TGTGCCAGCAGCGCCCAGCCACCCGATACGCAGTATTTT. Its translation: CASSAQPPDTQYF. The variable domain in full, with the rest retrieved from reference TRBV5-5 and TRBJ2-3, is DAGVTQSPTHLIKTRGQQVTLRCSPISGHKSVSWYQQVLGQGPQFIFQYYEKEERGRGNFPDRFSARQFPNYSSELNVNALLLGDSALYLCASSAQPPDTQYFGPGTRLTVL.

This clonotype came up many times. CDR3: CASSLSQGGNIQYF. CDR3 nucleotide sequence: TGTGCCAGCAGCTTAAGCCAGGGCGGAAACATTCAGTACTTC. The rearrangement links TRBV7-2 to TRBJ2-4; possible D gene TRBD1, 5 bases. Per germline, CDR1 SGHTA and CDR2 FQGNSA. This CDR3 has 14 residues. V lost 2 bases and J lost 6, with 11 bases in between.

This chain links TRBV6-6 with TRBJ2-5; D unclear. This CDR3 is built from 14 residues. Germline CDR1 MNHNY, CDR2 SVGAGI (reference sequence). Trimming pared 6 bases from V and 1 base from J, leaving 12 bases between. This CDR3 reads CASSLGSPQETQYF. The CDR3 nucleotides are TGTGCCAGCAGCCTAGGCAGCCCCCAAGAGACCCAGTACTTC.

This clonotype was recorded at least ten times. The CDR3 loop is CASGSGTSSTDTQYF. CDR3 DNA sequence: TGTGCTAGTGGTTCCGGGACATCTAGCACAGATACGCAGTATTTT. The rearrangement joins TRBV12-5 to TRBJ2-3; TRBD1 might be the D (6 bases). The germline gives CDR1 LGHNT, CDR2 FRNRAP. Trimming took 4 bases from V and 0 from J, leaving 11 bases between them. The CDR3 is made up of 15 amino acids.

This clonotype has only a few counts. V is TRBV7-2 and J is TRBJ1-2, with D perhaps TRBD1 (5 bases). Germline loops: CDR1 SGHTA, CDR2 FQGNSA. Deletions cut 4 bases from V and 2 bases from J, with 11 bases between. The CDR3 is made up of 14 amino acids. CDR3 residues: CASSSRVANYGYTF. CDR3 DNA sequence: TGTGCCAGCAGCTCCAGGGTAGCAAACTATGGCTACACCTTC. The variable domain in full, with the rest retrieved from reference TRBV7-2 and TRBJ1-2, is GAGVSQSPSNKVTEKGKDVELRCDPISGHTALYWYRQSLGQGLEFLIYFQGNSAPDKSGLPSDRFSAERTGGSVSTLTIQRTQQEDSAVYLCASSSRVANYGYTFGSGTRLTVV.

This clonotype was observed at least ten times. This chain uses TRBV20-1 with TRBJ2-1, with a possible D match to TRBD2 (6 bases). Germline-derived CDR1 and CDR2 are DFQATT and SNEGSKA (reference sequence). This CDR3 has 14 amino acids. The germline V and J ends were trimmed by 4 bases and 8 bases, with 18 bases remaining between them. CDR3 amino acids: CSANPAGAGHEQFF. CDR3 DNA: TGCAGTGCTAACCCAGCGGGTGCGGGGCATGAGCAGTTCTTC.

J is TRBJ1-5 and V is TRBV5-1; 8 positions agree with TRBD1. The CDR3 is made up of 14 amino acids. CDR1 SGHRS and CDR2 YFSETQ come from the germline V gene. Germline trimming cut 4 bases from V and 10 bases from J; bases unmatched to any gene: 10. The CDR3 nucleotides are TGCGCCAGCAGCGCAGGACAGGGTTTGGGTCCCCAGCATTTT. It encodes CASSAGQGLGPQHF.

This clonotype was seen at least ten times. V and J are TRBV6-2 or TRBV6-3 and TRBJ2-2; possibly TRBD1 or TRBD2 for D (5 bases each). The germline CDR1 and CDR2 sequences are MNHEY and SVGEGT. The CDR3 loop spans 12 amino acids. Trimming took 6 bases from V and 6 from J, leaving 8 bases between them. The CDR3 sequence: CASSRDAGELFF. CDR3 in DNA: TGTGCCAGCAGCCGGGACGCCGGGGAGCTGTTTTTT.

The chain joins TRBV7-8 to TRBJ2-3; TRBD2 aligns across 13 bases. J lost 2 bases, V lost 5 bases, and 4 bases had no gene match. CDR1 and CDR2 (germline): SGHVS, FQNEAQ. This CDR3 spans 16 amino acids. DNA for the CDR3: TGTGCCAGCAGCAGGACTAGCGGGGGCGTCACAGATACGCAGTATTTT. Residues: CASSRTSGGVTDTQYF. Full variable domain (rest looked up from reference TRBV7-8 and TRBJ2-3): GAGVSQSPRYKVAKRGQDVALRCDPISGHVSLFWYQQALGQGPEFLTYFQNEAQLDKSGLPSDRFFAERPEGSVSTLKIQRTQQEDSAVYLCASSRTSGGVTDTQYFGPGTRLTVL.

As for this clonotype: A much larger clone differs from this one at a single base, so this may be a read error. This chain uses TRBV4-3 with TRBJ2-6; D not resolved. This CDR3 has 17 amino acids. Between the trimmed V and J ends, which lost 0 bases and 6 bases, there was a span of 15 bases. Germline values: CDR1 LGHNA, CDR2 YSLEER. CDR3: CASSQDHPVLEANVLTF. The CDR3 nucleotides read TGCGCCAGCAGCCAAGATCACCCCGTCCTCGAGGCCAACGTCCTGACTTTC.

The chain couples TRBV28 to TRBJ2-7, with 10 bases lining up with TRBD2. With V trimmed by 6 bases and J by 6 bases, 5 bases remained unmatched. Germline CDR1 is MDHEN and CDR2 is SYDVKM. CDR3 size: 13 residues. CDR3 region: CASSTGTSAEQYV. Written as DNA, the CDR3 is TGTGCCAGCAGCACCGGGACTAGCGCCGAGCAGTACGTC.